Below, 20 T cell receptor beta chains from the same sample are listed, as sequenced in a study of identifying expanded T cells in peripheral blood. Data came from immunoSEQ multiplex PCR; TCRdb stores just in-frame clones and leaves some out. The sample comprises about 97,000 clones, 70% to 90% of which are singletons, and about 17% rests with the top ten. Input material: blood. These receptors all come from a person aged 18 to 70 in good health.

The CDR3 bases are TGTGCCAGCCACCGGGGGAATGAGCAGTTCTTC. Translated: CASHRGNEQFF. The rearrangement links TRBV27 to TRBJ2-1; weak D call: TRBD2 (6 bases). Trimming removed 8 bases from V and 7 bases from J, with 9 bases in between. This CDR3 contains 11 residues. Germline assignment: CDR1 MNHEY and CDR2 SMNVEV (reference sequence).

CDR3 in amino acids: CASSPRIEETQYF. The DNA of the CDR3 is TGTGCCAGCAGTCCCCGGATAGAAGAGACCCAGTACTTC. This chain uses TRBV6-5 with TRBJ2-5; D is undetermined. Germline assignment: CDR1 MNHEY and CDR2 SVGAGI. Trimming removed 5 bases from V and 3 bases from J, with 10 bases in between. The CDR3 runs to 13 residues.

This chain links TRBV19 with TRBJ1-6, with D unresolved. The CDR3 has 10 amino acids. Germline values: CDR1 LNHDA, CDR2 SQIVND (reference sequence). Trimming shortened V by 9 bases and J by 14 bases, and 11 bases separated the two germline ends. In DNA, the CDR3 is TGTGCCAGCGGGCTTGGGGCCCTCCACTTT. It specifies CASGLGALHF.

The rearrangement joins TRBV18 to TRBJ2-7; no definite D call. This CDR3 has 13 amino acids. V was trimmed by 4 bases and J by 0 bases, leaving 7 bases between them. The germline V gene has CDR1 KGHSH and CDR2 LQKENI. Here the CDR3 reads CASSLLSSYEQYF. The CDR3, as DNA: TGTGCCAGCTCACTTCTTTCCTCCTACGAGCAGTACTTC.

This chain uses TRBV7-9 with TRBJ2-7; tentative D call: TRBD1 (6 bases). Between the trimmed V and J ends, which lost 5 bases and 1 base, there was a span of 18 bases. Germline values: CDR1 SEHNR, CDR2 FQNEAQ (reference sequence). The CDR3 has 16 residues. The CDR3 reads CASSAQGPPGSYEQYF. Written as DNA, the CDR3 is TGTGCCAGCAGCGCCCAGGGGCCCCCTGGATCCTACGAGCAGTACTTC.

This rearrangement joins TRBV30 to TRBJ1-4; a weak D match, TRBD1 (5 bases). This CDR3 is 13 amino acids long. CDR1 is GTSNPN, CDR2 SVGIG, per germline (reference sequence). Trimming shortened V by 5 bases and J by 8 bases, and 15 bases separated the two germline ends. The chain's CDR3 is CAWAGQGGEKLFF. CDR3 coding DNA: TGTGCCTGGGCGGGGCAGGGAGGCGAAAAACTGTTTTTT. The variable domain in full, completed from reference TRBV30 and TRBJ1-4, reads SQTIHQWPATLVQPVGSPLSLECTVEGTSNPNLYWYRQAAGRGLQLLFYSVGIGQISSEVPQNLSASRPQDRQFILSSKKLLLSDSGFYLCAWAGQGGEKLFFGSGTQLSVL.

This sequence joins TRBV6-5 and TRBJ1-3; D uncertain. Germline CDR1 MNHEY, CDR2 SVGAGI. The CDR3 consists of 14 residues. V lost 10 bases, J lost 0 bases, and 13 bases lay in between. CDR3 coding DNA: TGTGCCACTACGGCCCCGAGCTCTGGAAACACCATATATTTT. Protein product: CATTAPSSGNTIYF.

The chain recombines TRBV7-9 with TRBJ1-2; the D is unclear. CDR1 and CDR2 from the germline V gene are SEHNR and FQNEAQ (reference sequence). V dropped 10 bases and J dropped 3 bases, with 12 bases sitting between them. The CDR3 totals 12 residues. Written as DNA, the CDR3 is TGTGCCACGGACGGTCCCTACTATGGCTACACCTTC. Residues: CATDGPYYGYTF. Full variable domain (remainder filled in from reference TRBV7-9 and TRBJ1-2): DTGVSQNPRHKITKRGQNVTFRCDPISEHNRLYWYRQTLGQGPEFLTYFQNEAQLEKSRLLSDRFSAERPKGSFSTLEIQRTEQGDSAMYLCATDGPYYGYTFGSGTRLTVV.

J is TRBJ2-3 and V is TRBV20-1; no clear D gene. Germline V CDR1 and CDR2: DFQATT, SNEGSKA (reference sequence). The CDR3 contains 11 residues. V was cut by 5 bases and J by 6 bases, with 9 bases left in between. The CDR3 DNA sequence: TGCAGTGCTTTGGGCCTGGATACGCAGTATTTT. Protein sequence: CSALGLDTQYF.

V and J are TRBV5-5 and TRBJ2-7; 7 bases match TRBD2. CDR1 is SGHKS, CDR2 YYEKEE, per germline (reference sequence). Trimming removed 4 bases from V and 2 bases from J; junction bases left unmatched: 9. The CDR3 loop spans 15 amino acids. CDR3: CASSPWGAGTYEQYF. For the CDR3, the DNA is TGTGCCAGCAGCCCCTGGGGAGCGGGGACCTACGAGCAGTACTTC.

The chain couples TRBV7-8 to TRBJ2-7; D not certain. Germline assignment: CDR1 SGHVS and CDR2 FQNEAQ. V was clipped by 2 bases and J by 6 bases, with 8 bases between them. The CDR3 totals 12 residues. CDR3 nucleotides: TGTGCCAGCAGCTTAAGGTCGAGCGAGCAGTACTTC. Its protein is CASSLRSSEQYF.

The rearrangement joins TRBV7-9 to TRBJ1-1; possible D gene TRBD1, 5 bases. The CDR3 length is 15 residues. V dropped 6 bases and J dropped 5 bases, with 19 bases sitting between them. Germline V gives CDR1 SEHNR, CDR2 FQNEAQ (reference sequence). CDR3 DNA sequence: TGTGCCAGCAGTTATATGCCGGGGCTTGGGACTGAAGCTTTCTTT. It specifies CASSYMPGLGTEAFF.

The chain couples TRBV4-1 to TRBJ2-7; TRBD1 is a possible D gene (6 bases). Germline assignment: CDR1 MGHRA and CDR2 YSYEKL. The CDR3 has 14 amino acids. With 0 bases removed from V and 6 bases from J, the gap between germline ends came to 12 bases. CDR3 in DNA: TGCGCCAGCAGCCAAGAGGCACAGGGTATCGAGCAGTACTTC. Translation gives CASSQEAQGIEQYF.

This chain links TRBV6-6 with TRBJ2-2; D gene ambiguous. This CDR3 is built from 13 residues. CDR1 is MNHNY and CDR2 is SVGAGI in the germline V gene (reference sequence). V lost 5 bases and J lost 4, with 8 bases in between. The CDR3 loop is CASSPVGTGELFF. The CDR3 DNA is TGTGCCAGCAGTCCAGTGGGCACCGGGGAGCTGTTTTTT.

The CDR3 region is CASSGQLTSGVSWNEQFF. The CDR3 DNA reads as TGTGCCAGCAGCGGCCAATTGACTAGCGGGGTTTCGTGGAATGAGCAGTTCTTC. The rearrangement links TRBV9 to TRBJ2-1, with 11 bases identical to TRBD2. Germline CDR1 reads SGDLS; CDR2 reads YYNGEE. The CDR3 sequence is 18 residues long. The ends lost 3 bases at V and 7 bases at J; junction bases unmatched: 15. The variable domain in full, with the rest retrieved from reference TRBV9 and TRBJ2-1, is DSGVTQTPKHLITATGQRVTLRCSPRSGDLSVYWYQQSLDQGLQFLIQYYNGEERAKGNILERFSAQQFPDLHSELNLSSLELGDSALYFCASSGQLTSGVSWNEQFFGPGTRLTVL.

This clone came up a few times. J is TRBJ1-1 and V is TRBV6-5, with D possibly matching TRBD1 (5 bases). This CDR3 region has 15 residues. In germline, CDR1 is MNHEY, CDR2 SVGAGI. The V gene lost 2 bases and the J gene lost 7 bases, with 17 bases spanning the gap. The CDR3 spells CASSYSPRSQGEAFF. CDR3 bases: TGTGCCAGCAGTTACAGCCCACGTAGCCAGGGTGAAGCTTTCTTT.

J is TRBJ2-5 and V is TRBV29-1; D gene uncertain. This CDR3 is built from 12 residues. Germline V CDR1 and CDR2: SQVTM, ANQGSEA. V dropped 4 bases and J dropped 5 bases, with 11 bases sitting between them. DNA of the CDR3: TGCAGCGTTGGGCCTCTAGTGGAGACCCAGTACTTC. It is translated as CSVGPLVETQYF. Combining the CDR3 with reference TRBV29-1 and TRBJ2-5 gives the whole variable domain SAVISQKPSRDICQRGTSLTIQCQVDSQVTMMFWYRQQPGQSLTLIATANQGSEATYESGFVIDKFPISRPNLTFSTLTVSNMSPEDSSIYLCSVGPLVETQYFGPGTRLLVL.

This chain's CDR3 is CASSFSGQGFGNTIYF. As DNA, the CDR3 is TGTGCCAGCAGCTTCTCGGGACAGGGTTTCGGGAACACCATATATTTT. The V call is TRBV7-9, the J call TRBJ1-3, with 9 bases aligning to TRBD1. Germline CDR1 is SEHNR and CDR2 is FQNEAQ (reference sequence). After removal of 3 bases from V and 7 bases from J, the junction contained 10 bases not matched to a gene. This CDR3 spans 16 amino acids.

The chain employs TRBV4-2 and TRBJ1-3; TRBD1 matches at 8 bases. Trimming took 1 base from V and 6 from J; bases not matched to a gene: 2. The V gene's germline CDR1 is LGHNA and CDR2 YNFKEQ. This CDR3 has 14 amino acids. The CDR3 sequence: CASSQGQGANTIYF. Written as DNA, the CDR3 is TGTGCCAGCAGCCAAGGGCAGGGGGCAAACACCATATATTTT.

This CDR3 is CASSLVGTEHEAFF. CDR3 sequence (DNA): TGTGCCAGCAGCTTAGTGGGGACAGAACATGAAGCTTTCTTT. This chain links TRBV7-9 with TRBJ1-1, with 7 positions matching TRBD1. Germline CDR1 SEHNR, CDR2 FQNEAQ (reference sequence). Losses at the gene ends were 1 base for V and 7 bases for J; bases not matched to a gene: 6. This CDR3 spans 14 amino acids.